This T cell receptor beta chain appears in the sequencing data of a study of CD8 T cells in Susac syndrome. Random-hexamer reverse transcription was applied to roughly 0.5 to 1 ug RNA. Using its own MiXCR run on the immunoSEQ multiplex PCR reads, TCRdb lists one record per CDR3 protein. The sample holds some 99,000 distinct CDR3 sequences; about 93% are singletons and the top ten take about 0.28%. Under recently defined diagnostic criteria, the patients with Susac syndrome qualified as having definite or probable disease. The ends were cut back, 1 base at V and 8 bases at J, with 23 bases in the middle. Germline lookup yields CDR1 LGHNA and CDR2 YSLEER. This CDR3 contains 17 residues.

The sequence came from a human donor with Susac syndrome. Sequenced material: CD4+ T cells from PBMCs. The chain links TRBV4-3 to TRBJ1-2; no reliable D call. The CDR3 spells CASSQAVGQSPIEGYTF. For the CDR3, the DNA is TGCGCCAGCAGCCAAGCAGTCGGCCAGTCGCCTATCGAGGGCTACACCTTC.